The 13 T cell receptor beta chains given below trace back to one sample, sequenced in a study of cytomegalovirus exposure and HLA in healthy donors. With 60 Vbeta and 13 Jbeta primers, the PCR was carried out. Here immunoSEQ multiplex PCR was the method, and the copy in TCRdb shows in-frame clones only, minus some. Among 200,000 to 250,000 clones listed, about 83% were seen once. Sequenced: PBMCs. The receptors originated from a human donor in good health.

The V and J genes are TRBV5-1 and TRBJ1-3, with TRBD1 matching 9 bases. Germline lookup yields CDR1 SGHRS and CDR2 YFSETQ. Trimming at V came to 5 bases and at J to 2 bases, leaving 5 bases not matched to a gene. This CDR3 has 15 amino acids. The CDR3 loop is CASSSDRGTGNTIYF. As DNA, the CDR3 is TGCGCCAGCAGTTCGGACAGGGGAACTGGAAACACCATATATTTT.

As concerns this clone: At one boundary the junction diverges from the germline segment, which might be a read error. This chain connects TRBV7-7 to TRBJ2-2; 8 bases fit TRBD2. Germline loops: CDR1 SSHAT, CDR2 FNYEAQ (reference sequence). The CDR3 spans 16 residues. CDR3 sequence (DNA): TGTGCTAGCAGCCCATTTAGCGGGGATGGGACCGGGGAGCTGTTTTTT. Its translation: CASSPFSGDGTGELFF.

CDR3 residues: CASAQGDGGPQHF. CDR3 nucleotide sequence: TGTGCTAGTGCCCAGGGGGACGGTGGGCCCCAGCATTTT. The chain recombines TRBV12-5 with TRBJ1-5; 7 nucleotides line up with TRBD1. CDR3 length equals 13 residues. Germline trimming cut 7 bases from V and 9 bases from J; bases unmatched to any gene: 9. Germline V gene sequence: CDR1 LGHNT, CDR2 FRNRAP.

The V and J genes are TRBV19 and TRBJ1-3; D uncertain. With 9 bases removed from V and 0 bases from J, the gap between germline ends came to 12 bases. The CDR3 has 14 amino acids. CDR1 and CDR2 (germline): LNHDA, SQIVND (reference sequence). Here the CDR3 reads CASQTPSSGNTIYF. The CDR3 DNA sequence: TGTGCCAGCCAGACTCCCAGCTCTGGAAACACCATATATTTT.

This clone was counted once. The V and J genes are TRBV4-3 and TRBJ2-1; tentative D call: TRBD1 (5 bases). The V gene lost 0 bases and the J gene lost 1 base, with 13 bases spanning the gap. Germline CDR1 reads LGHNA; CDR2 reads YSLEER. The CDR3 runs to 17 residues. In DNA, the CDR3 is TGCGCCAGCAGCCAAGACCCTTGGACATTATCCTACAATGAGCAGTTCTTC. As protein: CASSQDPWTLSYNEQFF.

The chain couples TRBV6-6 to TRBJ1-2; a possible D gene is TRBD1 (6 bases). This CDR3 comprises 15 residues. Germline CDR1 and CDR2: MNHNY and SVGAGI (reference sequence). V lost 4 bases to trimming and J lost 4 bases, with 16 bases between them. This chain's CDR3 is CASSFGQQPFYGYTF. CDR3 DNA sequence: TGTGCCAGCAGTTTTGGACAGCAACCTTTCTATGGCTACACCTTC.

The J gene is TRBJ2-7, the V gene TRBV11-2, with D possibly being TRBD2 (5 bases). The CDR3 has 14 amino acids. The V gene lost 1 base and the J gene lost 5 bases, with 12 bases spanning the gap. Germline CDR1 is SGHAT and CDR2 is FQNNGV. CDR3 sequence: CASSLGVGIDEQYF. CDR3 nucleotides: TGTGCCAGCAGCTTAGGCGTCGGGATTGACGAGCAGTACTTC. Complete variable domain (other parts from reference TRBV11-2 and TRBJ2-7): EAGVAQSPRYKIIEKRQSVAFWCNPISGHATLYWYQQILGQGPKLLIQFQNNGVVDDSQLPKDRFSAERLKGVDSTLKIQPAKLEDSAVYLCASSLGVGIDEQYFGPGTRLTVT.

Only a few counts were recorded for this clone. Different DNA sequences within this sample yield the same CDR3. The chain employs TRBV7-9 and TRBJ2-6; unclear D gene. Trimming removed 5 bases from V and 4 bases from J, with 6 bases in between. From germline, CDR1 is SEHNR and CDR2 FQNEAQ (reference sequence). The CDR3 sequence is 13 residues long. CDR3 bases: TGTGCCAGCAGCCCCTCGGGGGCCAACGTCCTGACTTTC. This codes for CASSPSGANVLTF.

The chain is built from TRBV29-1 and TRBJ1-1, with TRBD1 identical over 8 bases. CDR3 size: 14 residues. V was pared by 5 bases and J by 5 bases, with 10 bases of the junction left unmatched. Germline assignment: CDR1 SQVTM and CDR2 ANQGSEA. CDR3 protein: CSVSRGLSYTEAFF. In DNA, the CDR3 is TGCAGCGTTAGCAGGGGGCTTTCGTATACTGAAGCTTTCTTT.

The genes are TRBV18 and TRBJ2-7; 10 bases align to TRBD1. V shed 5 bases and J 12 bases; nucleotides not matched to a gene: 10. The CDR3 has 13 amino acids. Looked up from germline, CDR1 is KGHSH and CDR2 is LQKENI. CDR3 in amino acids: CASSSRDRGSAYF. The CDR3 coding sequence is TGTGCCAGCTCAAGCCGGGACAGGGGTAGCGCGTACTTC.

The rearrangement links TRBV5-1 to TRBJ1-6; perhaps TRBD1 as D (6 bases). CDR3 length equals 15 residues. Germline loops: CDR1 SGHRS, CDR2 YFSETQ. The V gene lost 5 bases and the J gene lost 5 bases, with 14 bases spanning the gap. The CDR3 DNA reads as TGCGCCAGCAGAACGACGCCAGGGGATAATTCACCCCTCCACTTT. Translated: CASRTTPGDNSPLHF. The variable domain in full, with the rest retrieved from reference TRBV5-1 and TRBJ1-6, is KAGVTQTPRYLIKTRGQQVTLSCSPISGHRSVSWYQQTPGQGLQFLFEYFSETQRNKGNFPGRFSGRQFSNSRSEMNVSTLELGDSALYLCASRTTPGDNSPLHFGNGTRLTVT.

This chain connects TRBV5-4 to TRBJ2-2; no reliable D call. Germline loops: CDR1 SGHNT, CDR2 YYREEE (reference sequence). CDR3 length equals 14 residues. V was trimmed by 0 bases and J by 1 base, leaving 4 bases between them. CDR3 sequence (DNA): TGTGCCAGCAGCTTGGGGCAGAACACCGGGGAGCTGTTTTTT. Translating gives CASSLGQNTGELFF. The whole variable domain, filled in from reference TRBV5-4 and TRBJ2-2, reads ETGVTQSPTHLIKTRGQQVTLRCSSQSGHNTVSWYQQALGQGPQFIFQYYREEENGRGNFPPRFSGLQFPNYSSELNVNALELDDSALYLCASSLGQNTGELFFGEGSRLTVL.

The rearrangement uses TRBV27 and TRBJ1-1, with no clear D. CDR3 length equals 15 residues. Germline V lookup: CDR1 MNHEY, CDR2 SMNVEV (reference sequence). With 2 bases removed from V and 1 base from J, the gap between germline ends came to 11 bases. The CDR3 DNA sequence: TGTGCCAGCAGTTTAGATGGGAGATGGAACACTGAAGCTTTCTTT. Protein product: CASSLDGRWNTEAFF.